The text below deals with one TCR beta chain. This entry is derived from a study of brain T cells in children with intractable seizures. Measured with immunoSEQ multiplex PCR; TCRdb has only the in-frame clones, and not every one. The sample contains around 340,000 clones, over 85% of which appear only once. Time point defined: blood from clinic visit 5 months post-surgery; TSC patient then seizure free. This CDR3 has 13 amino acids. The V end was cut by 4 bases, the J end by 12 bases, with 19 bases between. Germline V gives CDR1 GTSNPN, CDR2 SVGIG (reference sequence). The chain couples TRBV30 to TRBJ2-1; the D gene is possibly TRBD2 (6 bases). The starting material was peripheral blood, obtained approximately 5 months after surgery. This receptor was identified in a boy younger than two with tuberous sclerosis and intractable seizures. CDR3 DNA sequence: TGTGCCTGGAAGGGACTGGACCCTTCTGTGCAGTTCTTC. It specifies CAWKGLDPSVQFF.